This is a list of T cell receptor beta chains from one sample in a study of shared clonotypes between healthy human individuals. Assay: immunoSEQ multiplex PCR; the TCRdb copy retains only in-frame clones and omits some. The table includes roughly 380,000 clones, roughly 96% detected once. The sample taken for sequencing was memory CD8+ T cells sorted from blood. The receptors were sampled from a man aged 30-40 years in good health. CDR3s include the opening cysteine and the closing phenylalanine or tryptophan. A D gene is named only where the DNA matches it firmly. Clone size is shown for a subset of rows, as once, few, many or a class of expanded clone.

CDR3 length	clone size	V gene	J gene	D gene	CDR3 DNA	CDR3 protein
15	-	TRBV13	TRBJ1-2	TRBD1	TGTGCCAGCAGCCGGACAGGGAGGGGTCTCTATGGCTACACCTTC	CASSRTGRGLYGYTF
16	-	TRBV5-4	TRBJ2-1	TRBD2	TGTGCCAGCAGCTTGGATAGCGGGAGGGCCATCCAGGAGCAGTTCTTC	CASSLDSGRAIQEQFF
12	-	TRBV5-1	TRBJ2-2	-	TGCGCCAGCAAGTTCGGCACCGGGGAGCTGTTTTTT	CASKFGTGELFF
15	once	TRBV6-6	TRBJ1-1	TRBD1	TGTGCCAGCAGTTACGTCGGACAGGGGTCGACTGAAGCTTTCTTT	CASSYVGQGSTEAFF
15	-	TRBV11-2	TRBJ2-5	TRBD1	TGTGCCAGCAGCTTAGTGGACAGGGGGCGAGAGACCCAGTACTTC	CASSLVDRGRETQYF
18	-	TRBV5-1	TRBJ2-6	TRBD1	TGCGCCAGTTCTTTTCCGGGACAGGGGTTTTCTGGGGCCAACGTCCTGACTTTC	CASSFPGQGFSGANVLTF
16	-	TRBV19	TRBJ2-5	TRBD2	TGTGCCAGTAGTGTCACGGGACTAGCGGTTTTTCAGACCCAGTACTTC	CASSVTGLAVFQTQYF
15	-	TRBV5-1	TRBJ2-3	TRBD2	TGCGCCAGCAGGGCCGGGACTAGCGGGACAGATACGCAGTATTTT	CASRAGTSGTDTQYF
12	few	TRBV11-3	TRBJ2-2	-	TGTGCCAGCAGCCCGAACACCGGGGAGCTGTTTTTT	CASSPNTGELFF
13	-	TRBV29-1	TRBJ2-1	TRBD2	TGCAGCGTAACCGGGACTAGCGGCAATGAGCAGTTCTTC	CSVTGTSGNEQFF
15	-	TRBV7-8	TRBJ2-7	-	TGTGCCAGCAGCTCGCAGGAGGGACACTACTACGAGCAGTACTTC	CASSSQEGHYYEQYF
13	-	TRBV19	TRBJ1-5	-	TGTGCCACCAGTCCAGGGTACTATCAGCCCCAGCATTTT	CATSPGYYQPQHF
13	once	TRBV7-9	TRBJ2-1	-	TGTGCCAGCAGCTTAGTAGGGCGTAATGAGCAGTTCTTC	CASSLVGRNEQFF
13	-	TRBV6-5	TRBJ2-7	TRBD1	TGTGCCAGCAGTTATGGGCAGGGGGTCGAGCAGTACTTC	CASSYGQGVEQYF
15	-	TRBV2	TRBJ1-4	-	TGTGCCAGCAAATGGGTCTCGGCCCTTAATGAAAAACTGTTTTTT	CASKWVSALNEKLFF
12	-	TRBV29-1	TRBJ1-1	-	TGCAGCGGAAGACACCTGAACACTGAAGCTTTCTTT	CSGRHLNTEAFF
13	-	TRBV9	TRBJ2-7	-	TGTGCCAGCAGCGTAGGGGCGACTACCGAGCAGTACTTC	CASSVGATTEQYF
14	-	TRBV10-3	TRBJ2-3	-	TGTGCCATCACTTCCGGGTCTAGCACAGATACGCAGTATTTT	CAITSGSSTDTQYF
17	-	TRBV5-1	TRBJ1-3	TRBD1	TGCGCCAGCAGCTTGACCACAGGGGGGAGCTCTGGAAACACCATATATTTT	CASSLTTGGSSGNTIYF
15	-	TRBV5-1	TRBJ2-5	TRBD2	TGCGCCAGCAGCTTAAAACTAGCGGGGGGAGAGACCCAGTACTTC	CASSLKLAGGETQYF
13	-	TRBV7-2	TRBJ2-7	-	TGTGCCAGCAGCTTGGGGGCTATGGGCGAGCAGTACTTC	CASSLGAMGEQYF
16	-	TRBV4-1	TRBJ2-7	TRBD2	TGCGCCAGCAGCCAAGGACCTCCGGGACTAGACTACGAGCAGTACTTC	CASSQGPPGLDYEQYF
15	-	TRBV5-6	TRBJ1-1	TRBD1	TGTGCCAGCAGCTTTCAGGGGGGCACTTTTGGTGAAGCTTTCTTT	CASSFQGGTFGEAFF
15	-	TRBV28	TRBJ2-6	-	TGTGCCAGCCAAGGGGGAGACTCTGGGGCCAACGTCCTGACTTTC	CASQGGDSGANVLTF
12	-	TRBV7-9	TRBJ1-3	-	TGTGCCAGCAGCCAAAGGACCGCCACCATATATTTT	CASSQRTATIYF
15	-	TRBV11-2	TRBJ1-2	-	TGTGCCAGCAGCCTTTTACTCGGGACGGTCTATGGCTACACCTTC	CASSLLLGTVYGYTF
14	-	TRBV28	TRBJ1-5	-	TGTGCCAGCAGTTTAGGACATAGCAATCAGCCCCAGCATTTT	CASSLGHSNQPQHF
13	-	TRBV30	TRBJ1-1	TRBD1	TGTGCCTGGGCAGGACAGGGGAACACTGAAGCTTTCTTT	CAWAGQGNTEAFF